This T cell receptor (beta chain) was profiled in a study of blood T cells in healthy people across ages. On the study more broadly: With template switching, about one barcoded beta molecule was captured per two T cells. The study, taken as a whole, reports: It was the long-lived donors that had more naive CD4+ cells and higher diversity than aged donors. A strong correlation between TCR beta diversity and naive T cell percentage was seen.

Trimming pared 0 bases from V and 7 bases from J, leaving 19 bases between. There are 16 residues in the CDR3. From germline, CDR1 is LGHNA and CDR2 YNFKEQ. In regard to this clonotype: The antigen remains unidentified.

A J-beta primer mix and a sample-barcoded 5' primer were used in a second PCR of about 7 to 12 cycles. A single record per CDR3 protein comes from TCRdb applying MiXCR to the 5' RACE reads. The sample has over 950,000 distinct CDR3 sequences, around two fifths seen once. What was sequenced was blood. This chain joins TRBV4-2 and TRBJ2-7; tentatively, D is TRBD2 (7 bases). The sequence came from a man aged 18 to 35 in good health. CDR3 sequence (DNA): TGTGCCAGCAGCCAAGAAGATGGCGGGGGACACAATGAGCAGTACTTC. This sequence encodes CASSQEDGGGHNEQYF.